This section outlines one TCR beta chain sequence together with its context. With 4 bases removed from V and 9 bases from J, the gap between germline ends came to 19 bases. The V gene's germline CDR1 is DFQATT and CDR2 SNEGSKA (reference sequence). This CDR3 contains 14 residues. TCRdb analysed the RT-PCR reads with MiXCR anew, one entry per CDR3 protein. The data hold about 700,000 distinct CDR3 sequences, with 13% to 15% observed a single time. V and J are TRBV20-1 and TRBJ2-1, with D hard to call. The sequence was collected from a female donor in good health, serving as a healthy control. The sample comprised memory CD4+ T cells from blood. CDR3 DNA: TGCAGTGCTACCCTTCTAGGTTCCATAAGTGAGCAGTTCTTC. It codes for CSATLLGSISEQFF.